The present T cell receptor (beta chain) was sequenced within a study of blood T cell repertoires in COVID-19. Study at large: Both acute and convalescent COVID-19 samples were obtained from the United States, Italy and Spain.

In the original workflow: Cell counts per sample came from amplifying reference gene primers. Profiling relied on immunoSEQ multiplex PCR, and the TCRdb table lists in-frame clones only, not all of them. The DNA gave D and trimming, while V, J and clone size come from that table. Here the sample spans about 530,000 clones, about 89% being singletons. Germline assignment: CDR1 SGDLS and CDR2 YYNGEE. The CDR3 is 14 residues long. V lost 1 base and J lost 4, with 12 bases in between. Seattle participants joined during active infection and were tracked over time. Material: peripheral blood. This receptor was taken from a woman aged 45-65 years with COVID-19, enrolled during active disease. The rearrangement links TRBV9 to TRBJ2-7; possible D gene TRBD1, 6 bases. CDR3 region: CASSVTGSGYEQYF. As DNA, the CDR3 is TGTGCCAGCAGCGTAACAGGGTCGGGATACGAGCAGTACTTC.